This T cell receptor (beta chain) was identified in a study of CXCR3-negative and CXCR3-positive naive CD8 T cells. Study-level results: Relative to CXCR3-negative naive cells, CXCR3-positive naive cells had more hydrophobic TRB CDR3s.

The CDR3 sequence is 15 residues long. Germline lookup yields CDR1 SGHRS and CDR2 YFSETQ. Through 5' RACE with UMI labels, the TRB cDNA libraries were prepared. TCRdb re-called the 5' RACE reads; one entry per CDR3 protein, DNA not given. Here the sample table reports 55,000 to 75,000 distinct CDR3 sequences. In the case of this clonotype: Its antigen is unknown.

Sequencing input: naive CXCR3+ CD8+ T cells from blood. Subset meaning: CD45RO-CCR7+CD27+CD95- naive CD8+ T cells expressing CXCR3 (TNR3+). The chain joins TRBV5-1 to TRBJ2-1; the D gene TCRdb calls, TRBD1, cannot be checked with no DNA. The origin of this receptor is a human donor in good health. Some clones in this sample may be carry-over from other donors' samples. Here the CDR3 reads CASSSLKYKGNEQFF.